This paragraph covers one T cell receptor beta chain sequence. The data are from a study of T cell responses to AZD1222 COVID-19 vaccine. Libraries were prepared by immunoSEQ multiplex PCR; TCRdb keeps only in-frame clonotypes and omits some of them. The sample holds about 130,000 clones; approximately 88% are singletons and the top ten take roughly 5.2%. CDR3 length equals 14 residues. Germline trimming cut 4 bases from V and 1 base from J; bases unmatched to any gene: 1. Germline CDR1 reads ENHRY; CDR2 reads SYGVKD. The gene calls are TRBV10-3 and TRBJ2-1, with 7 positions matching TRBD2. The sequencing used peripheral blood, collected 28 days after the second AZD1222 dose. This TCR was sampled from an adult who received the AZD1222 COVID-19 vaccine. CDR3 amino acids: CAISASGSYNEQFF. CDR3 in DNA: TGTGCCATCAGTGCTAGCGGTTCCTACAATGAGCAGTTCTTC.